These 11 T cell receptor beta chains came from one sample sequenced in a study of cytomegalovirus exposure and HLA in healthy donors. The PCR had 60 Vbeta and 13 Jbeta primers. Data came from immunoSEQ multiplex PCR; TCRdb stores just in-frame clones and leaves some out. Here the sample spans 160,000 or so clones, approximately 80% being singletons. Source material: PBMCs. These receptor sequences come from a middle-aged woman in good health and CMV-seropositive.

The gene calls are TRBV29-1 and TRBJ1-2; unclear D gene. Trimming left V 4 bases short and J 7 bases short, with 7 bases between. CDR3 length equals 10 residues. Per the germline V gene, CDR1 is SQVTM and CDR2 is ANQGSEA. The CDR3 DNA reads as TGCAGCGTTGTTGAGGGTGGCTACACCTTC. As protein: CSVVEGGYTF.

This clone has only a few counts. The chain links TRBV30 to TRBJ1-1, with TRBD1 matching 7 bases. With 4 bases clipped from V and 4 bases from J, the junction kept 15 bases outside the gene matches. The CDR3 has 16 residues. Per the germline V gene, CDR1 is GTSNPN and CDR2 is SVGIG (reference sequence). CDR3 coding DNA: TGTGCCTGGACACTAAAAGGAGGGACAGCCCGCACTGAAGCTTTCTTT. Encoded protein: CAWTLKGGTARTEAFF. Full variable domain (outside the CDR3, taken from reference TRBV30 and TRBJ1-1): SQTIHQWPATLVQPVGSPLSLECTVEGTSNPNLYWYRQAAGRGLQLLFYSVGIGQISSEVPQNLSASRPQDRQFILSSKKLLLSDSGFYLCAWTLKGGTARTEAFFGQGTRLTVV.

V usage is TRBV7-2 and J usage is TRBJ2-5; maybe TRBD2 (5 bases). The V end lost 3 bases, the J end lost 11 bases, and 16 bases lay between the germline ends. This CDR3 spans 13 amino acids. Germline V gene data show CDR1 as SGHTA and CDR2 as FQGNSA. This chain's CDR3 is CASSFDYRSEQYF. The CDR3 nucleotides are TGTGCCAGCAGCTTTGACTACCGATCGGAGCAGTACTTC.

This CDR3 reads CASSVLAGAYGVGELFF. The DNA for the CDR3 is TGTGCCAGCAGCGTGCTAGCGGGGGCCTACGGTGTCGGGGAGCTGTTTTTT. The J gene is TRBJ2-2, the V gene TRBV9; 10 positions agree with TRBD2. Germline CDR1 reads SGDLS; CDR2 reads YYNGEE. V trimming: 2 bases; J trimming: 7 bases; junction bases outside the gene matches: 11. This CDR3 is built from 17 residues.

The chain employs TRBV7-2 and TRBJ2-1; 9 bases are shared with TRBD2. With 8 bases clipped from V and 7 bases from J, the junction kept 12 bases outside the gene matches. The CDR3 has 15 amino acids. The germline gives CDR1 SGHTA, CDR2 FQGNSA. CDR3 DNA: TGTGCCAGCCGCAGCGGCCTAGCGGGGACTAATGAGCAGTTCTTC. It specifies CASRSGLAGTNEQFF.

This clone was seen many times. This rearrangement joins TRBV28 to TRBJ1-1; D may be TRBD1 (6 bases). Germline V gene lookup returns CDR1 MDHEN and CDR2 SYDVKM. Trimming cost V 4 bases and J 5 bases, with 11 bases left between them. The CDR3 extends over 13 amino acids. The CDR3 region is CASSSTGTTEAFF. The CDR3 DNA reads as TGTGCCAGCAGTTCTACAGGGACGACTGAAGCTTTCTTT.

The chain couples TRBV6-5 to TRBJ2-7; the match to TRBD1 covers 8 bases. This CDR3 comprises 14 residues. The J segment lost 5 bases and the V segment lost 5 bases, leaving 8 bases of the junction unmatched. Germline assignment: CDR1 MNHEY and CDR2 SVGAGI. CDR3: CASSAGTGLHEQYF. CDR3 coding DNA: TGTGCCAGCAGTGCCGGGACAGGTCTCCACGAGCAGTACTTC.

The rearrangement uses TRBV6-1 and TRBJ1-6; the D is unclear. Germline V gives CDR1 MNHNS, CDR2 SASEGT. The CDR3 loop spans 13 amino acids. Trimming removed 2 bases from V and 9 bases from J, with 8 bases in between. The CDR3 DNA follows: TGTGCCAGCAGTGAATCCGCGGGTTCACCCCTCCACTTT. It codes for CASSESAGSPLHF.

This clone occurred a few times. The chain is built from TRBV28 and TRBJ1-2; possibly TRBD1 for D (6 bases). CDR1 and CDR2 (germline): MDHEN, SYDVKM. The CDR3 has 12 amino acids. The V end was cut by 9 bases, the J end by 1 base, with 9 bases between. The CDR3 is CASGTNNYGYTF. CDR3 nucleotides: TGTGCCAGTGGGACAAATAACTATGGCTACACCTTC.

This clone occurred a few times. The chain is built from TRBV4-3 and TRBJ2-2; D gene uncertain. Germline V lookup: CDR1 LGHNA, CDR2 YSLEER. V lost 4 bases to trimming and J lost 5 bases, with 11 bases between them. This CDR3 has 14 amino acids. The CDR3 DNA sequence: TGCGCCAGCAGCCGCGAACTTCGGACCGGGGAGCTGTTTTTT. Amino acids: CASSRELRTGELFF.

The chain links TRBV30 to TRBJ1-4; no definite D call. The CDR3 spans 14 residues. V was shortened by 0 bases and J by 0 bases, with 5 bases between the two germline ends. CDR1 is GTSNPN and CDR2 is SVGIG in the germline V gene (reference sequence). The CDR3 loop reads CAWSVLATNEKLFF. As DNA, the CDR3 is TGTGCCTGGAGTGTACTTGCAACTAATGAAAAACTGTTTTTT.